This TCR beta chain appears in the sequencing data of a study of cytomegalovirus exposure and HLA in healthy donors. Study-level points and caveats: Using the classifier, cytomegalovirus status was reportedly diagnosed with high specificity and sensitivity. It was fewer than 200 TCR beta chains that were listed as cytomegalovirus-associated. Later, TCR association rates were found to vary by HLA locus, highest for DRB1 and lowest for HLA-C.

Primers: 60 Vbeta forward and 13 Jbeta reverse. This table comes from immunoSEQ multiplex PCR, and its TCRdb copy is limited to in-frame clones, with some not included. The data contain 150,000 or so clones, more than 75% of them singletons. Concerning this clone itself: Its specificity is not known.

The CDR3 loop spans 15 amino acids. The V end lost 0 bases, the J end lost 5 bases, and 14 bases lay between the germline ends. Germline assignment: CDR1 SGHRS and CDR2 YFSETQ. The sequencing sample was made of PBMCs. V is TRBV5-1 and J is TRBJ2-5, with D perhaps TRBD2 (6 bases). The receptor comes from a woman in her 40s in good health and CMV-seropositive. CDR3 region: CASSLVAGMEETQYF. DNA for the CDR3: TGCGCCAGCAGCTTGGTGGCGGGGATGGAGGAGACCCAGTACTTC.